The 29 T cell receptor beta chains given below trace back to one sample, sequenced in a study of T-cell memory formation after mild COVID-19. TCRdb re-called the 5' RACE reads through MiXCR, storing one row per CDR3 protein. The sample lists around 260,000 distinct CDR3 sequences; about 16% were seen once. The sample consisted of PBMCs or a T cell subset sorted from them (not recorded which). The receptor source for this set is a young man who had mild COVID-19 (a few samples of this study predate the infection). Cell type and time point are not known.

Only a few counts were recorded for this clonotype. The chain's CDR3 is CASSVQLRAEQYF. Here the CDR3 DNA reads TGTGCCAGCAGTGTGCAACTCAGGGCCGAGCAGTACTTC. This chain connects TRBV2 to TRBJ2-7; D perhaps matches TRBD1 (5 bases). This CDR3 has 13 amino acids. Germline V CDR1 and CDR2: SNHLY, FYNNEI. The germline V and J ends were trimmed by 4 bases and 6 bases, with 13 bases remaining between them.

The chain couples TRBV7-9 to TRBJ1-2; D unclear. Trimming took off 1 base at V and 4 bases at J, with 7 bases between the two ends. Germline values: CDR1 SEHNR, CDR2 FQNEAQ (reference sequence). CDR3 size: 13 residues. CDR3 DNA sequence: TGTGCCAGCAGCTTAGGCCTATTCTATGGCTACACCTTC. It specifies CASSLGLFYGYTF.

With regard to this clonotype: No conserved phenylalanine or tryptophan is present at the end of the CDR3, so a read error is the likely explanation. The rearrangement uses TRBV10-3 and TRBJ1-3; D gene uncertain. V dropped 2 bases and J dropped 0 bases, with 17 bases sitting between them. Germline V gene sequence: CDR1 ENHRY, CDR2 SYGVKD. The CDR3 runs 18 residues. CDR3 sequence reads: CAISEQVPVLNSGNTIYS. CDR3 nucleotide sequence: TGTGCCATCAGTGAGCAGGTACCCGTCCTCAACTCTGGAAACACCATATATTCT.

V gene TRBV19 combines with J gene TRBJ2-7, with D hard to call. This CDR3 spans 13 amino acids. Trimming left V 4 bases short and J 0 bases short, with 7 bases between. The germline gives CDR1 LNHDA, CDR2 SQIVND (reference sequence). CDR3: CASSRKDSYEQYF. Written as DNA, the CDR3 is TGTGCCAGTAGTAGGAAGGACTCCTACGAGCAGTACTTC.

The V and J genes are TRBV5-4 and TRBJ1-2, with 10 bases lining up with TRBD1. Germline V gives CDR1 SGHNT, CDR2 YYREEE (reference sequence). CDR3 size: 14 residues. The J segment lost 4 bases and the V segment lost 3 bases, leaving 3 bases of the junction unmatched. CDR3 bases: TGTGCCAGCAGCTCGAGACAGGGGGCCTATGGCTACACCTTC. Translation gives CASSSRQGAYGYTF.

This clonotype has more than one count but fewer than ten. The chain carries TRBV7-3 and TRBJ2-1; 10 bases match TRBD1. The CDR3 is 15 residues long. CDR1 and CDR2 (germline): SGHTA, FQGTGA. Trimming removed 4 bases from V and 3 bases from J; junction bases left unmatched: 3. The CDR3 coding sequence is TGTGCCAGCAGCTCGGGACAGGGGTTCTACAATGAGCAGTTCTTC. This translates into CASSSGQGFYNEQFF.

The gene calls are TRBV30 and TRBJ1-1, with D perhaps matching TRBD1 (6 bases). The germline V gene encodes CDR1 GTSNPN and CDR2 SVGIG (reference sequence). The V end was cut by 7 bases, the J end by 0 bases, with 15 bases between. This CDR3 comprises 14 residues. For the CDR3, the DNA is TGTGCCTCTTGGGGGGGACACCTGAACACTGAAGCTTTCTTT. It is translated as CASWGGHLNTEAFF.

A few counts support this clonotype. V gene TRBV7-2 combines with J gene TRBJ1-2, with TRBD1 as a possible D gene (5 bases). Trimming took 5 bases from V and 2 from J, leaving 9 bases between them. The CDR3 has 13 residues. Germline CDR1 reads SGHTA; CDR2 reads FQGNSA. The chain's CDR3 is CASSSRQNYGYTF. The CDR3 DNA is TGTGCCAGCAGCAGCAGACAGAACTATGGCTACACCTTC.

DNA for the CDR3: TGCGCCAGCAGCCAAGTCCCTTCAACTAATGAAAAACTGTTTTTT. Its protein product is CASSQVPSTNEKLFF. The J gene is TRBJ1-4, the V gene TRBV4-1; D is unclear. This CDR3 comprises 15 residues. Germline loops: CDR1 MGHRA, CDR2 YSYEKL. The V gene lost 1 base and the J gene lost 0 bases, with 6 bases spanning the gap.

This clonotype was observed at least ten times. The chain recombines TRBV6-2 or TRBV6-3 with TRBJ2-1; maybe TRBD1 (6 bases). The CDR3 sequence is 12 residues long. Trimming cost V 5 bases and J 7 bases, with 9 bases left between them. CDR1 is MNHEY and CDR2 is SVGEGT in the germline V gene. CDR3 in amino acids: CASSHRANEQFF. CDR3 DNA sequence: TGTGCCAGCAGTCACAGGGCTAATGAGCAGTTCTTC.

V gene TRBV6-5 combines with J gene TRBJ2-7; 8 bases align to TRBD1. Germline V gene sequence: CDR1 MNHEY, CDR2 SVGAGI. This CDR3 comprises 14 residues. V was clipped by 2 bases and J by 2 bases; unmatched bases: 2. The CDR3 here is CASSYRQGTYEQYF. The CDR3 coding sequence is TGTGCCAGCAGTTACAGACAGGGGACCTACGAGCAGTACTTC.

This clonotype has just a few counts. The chain is built from TRBV5-1 and TRBJ2-5; D is perhaps TRBD2 (5 bases). CDR3 size: 13 residues. The V and J ends lost 6 bases and 3 bases respectively, with 12 bases between them. Germline V gives CDR1 SGHRS, CDR2 YFSETQ. The chain's CDR3 is CASTPGSEETQYF. CDR3 in DNA: TGCGCCAGCACCCCGGGGTCGGAAGAGACCCAGTACTTC.

This chain uses TRBV19 with TRBJ1-5, with a weak D call TRBD1 (5 bases). Trimming removed 2 bases from V and 0 bases from J, with 11 bases in between. Germline loops: CDR1 LNHDA, CDR2 SQIVND (reference sequence). The CDR3 runs to 16 residues. This chain's CDR3 is CASSIKGGHSNQPQHF. In DNA, the CDR3 is TGTGCCAGTAGTATAAAGGGAGGACATAGCAATCAGCCCCAGCATTTT.

This clonotype occurred many times. J is TRBJ2-2 and V is TRBV5-1, with 10 bases matching TRBD1. Germline loops: CDR1 SGHRS, CDR2 YFSETQ. The CDR3 is 15 residues long. J was trimmed by 4 bases and V by 3 bases; bases with no gene match: 3. CDR3 sequence: CASSSGTGVTGELFF. The CDR3 coding sequence is TGCGCCAGCAGCTCCGGGACAGGGGTCACCGGGGAGCTGTTTTTT.

The sample holds a few counts of this clonotype. The genes are TRBV5-6 and TRBJ2-7; no definite D call. V shed 1 base and J shed 3 bases, with 8 bases lying between them. The CDR3 is 13 amino acids. Germline V gene data show CDR1 as SGHDT and CDR2 as YYEEEE. CDR3 residues: CASSLRQIYEQYF. CDR3 sequence (DNA): TGTGCCAGCAGCTTGCGGCAGATCTACGAGCAGTACTTC.

This clonotype showed up just once. The chain employs TRBV19 and TRBJ1-5; no clear D gene. CDR3 length equals 12 residues. V shed 5 bases and J shed 6 bases, with 8 bases lying between them. CDR1 is LNHDA, CDR2 SQIVND, per germline (reference sequence). The CDR3 sequence is CASSLISQPQHF. The CDR3 nucleotides are TGTGCCAGTAGTCTCATTTCTCAGCCCCAGCATTTT.

The chain has TRBV20-1 and TRBJ2-5; TRBD1 matches at 7 bases. J lost 1 base, V lost 3 bases, and 5 bases had no gene match. CDR1 is DFQATT and CDR2 is SNEGSKA in the germline V gene (reference sequence). This CDR3 has 14 residues. The chain's CDR3 is CSARANRGQETQYF. For the CDR3, the DNA is TGCAGTGCTAGGGCGAACAGGGGCCAAGAGACCCAGTACTTC.

This clonotype has only a few counts. V usage is TRBV4-1 and J usage is TRBJ2-7; D is perhaps TRBD2 (5 bases). The CDR3 runs 15 residues. Deletions cut 4 bases from V and 3 bases from J, with 16 bases between. Germline lookup yields CDR1 MGHRA and CDR2 YSYEKL. The CDR3: CASSRFPGINYEQYF. DNA for the CDR3: TGCGCCAGCAGCCGCTTCCCCGGGATAAACTACGAGCAGTACTTC.

This rearrangement joins TRBV18 to TRBJ1-1, with D perhaps TRBD1 (5 bases). V was pared by 6 bases and J by 8 bases, with 22 bases between. Per germline, CDR1 KGHSH and CDR2 LQKENI. There are 15 residues in the CDR3. This chain's CDR3 is CASSRQGTGTLEAFF. In DNA, the CDR3 is TGTGCCAGCTCCCGGCAGGGAACCGGTACCCTGGAAGCTTTCTTT.

This clonotype was counted only a few times. The chain couples TRBV5-1 to TRBJ2-3, with TRBD1 identical over 8 bases. V was clipped by 3 bases and J by 4 bases; unmatched bases: 7. The CDR3 totals 15 residues. Germline CDR1 and CDR2: SGHRS and YFSETQ. The CDR3 spells CASSSTGTGSDTQYF. CDR3 in DNA: TGCGCCAGCAGCTCCACCGGGACAGGTTCAGATACGCAGTATTTT.

This chain links TRBV4-3 with TRBJ2-1; D perhaps matches TRBD2 (5 bases). The CDR3 loop spans 16 amino acids. Trimming removed 0 bases from V and 6 bases from J, with 15 bases in between. The germline V gene has CDR1 LGHNA and CDR2 YSLEER. Here the CDR3 DNA reads TGCGCCAGCAGCCAAGAAGTCCGGGGTCTAGGCAATGAGCAGTTCTTC. This sequence encodes CASSQEVRGLGNEQFF.

The table lists this clonotype with a few counts. The J gene is TRBJ2-3, the V gene TRBV9; maybe TRBD2 (7 bases). Germline V gives CDR1 SGDLS, CDR2 YYNGEE. The CDR3 is 14 amino acids. V was pared by 1 base and J by 4 bases, with 10 bases between. CDR3 protein: CASSVRGAADTQYF. As DNA, the CDR3 is TGTGCCAGCAGCGTACGGGGGGCAGCAGATACGCAGTATTTT. The entire variable domain, with the rest obtained from reference TRBV9 and TRBJ2-3, is as follows: DSGVTQTPKHLITATGQRVTLRCSPRSGDLSVYWYQQSLDQGLQFLIQYYNGEERAKGNILERFSAQQFPDLHSELNLSSLELGDSALYFCASSVRGAADTQYFGPGTRLTVL.

At least ten counts were recorded for this clonotype. The V call is TRBV20-1, the J call TRBJ2-1, with TRBD1 identical over 10 bases. The CDR3 contains 14 residues. The germline V gene has CDR1 DFQATT and CDR2 SNEGSKA (reference sequence). V shed 5 bases and J 8 bases; nucleotides not matched to a gene: 9. In nucleotides, the CDR3 is TGCAGTGCTTTCCGGGACAGGGGTATCGATGAGCAGTTCTTC. Its translation: CSAFRDRGIDEQFF.

This clonotype appeared a few times. The rearrangement joins TRBV18 to TRBJ2-7; D may be TRBD1 (6 bases). This CDR3 comprises 15 residues. The V gene lost 2 bases and the J gene lost 0 bases, with 11 bases spanning the gap. Germline CDR1 is KGHSH and CDR2 is LQKENI. DNA for the CDR3: TGTGCCAGCTCACCATCACAGGGCTTCTCCTACGAGCAGTACTTC. Protein sequence: CASSPSQGFSYEQYF.

The chain recombines TRBV20-1 with TRBJ1-5; a possible D gene is TRBD1 (5 bases). Germline V lookup: CDR1 DFQATT, CDR2 SNEGSKA (reference sequence). The CDR3 runs to 18 residues. Trimming stripped 6 bases from V and 4 bases from J, with 28 bases between. CDR3 sequence reads: CSAIRRQTSLPFNQPQHF. CDR3 DNA: TGCAGTGCCATTCGCCGACAGACCTCCCTCCCTTTTAATCAGCCCCAGCATTTT.

The V call is TRBV5-4, the J call TRBJ2-4; perhaps TRBD2 as D (5 bases). Germline V lookup: CDR1 SGHNT, CDR2 YYREEE (reference sequence). The CDR3 is made up of 13 amino acids. Trimming pared 2 bases from V and 11 bases from J, leaving 14 bases between. For the CDR3, the DNA is TGTGCCAGCAGCTTTGGGAGTCAGGTGGTTCAGTACTTC. Translating gives CASSFGSQVVQYF.

This chain connects TRBV11-2 to TRBJ2-3; D is perhaps TRBD2 (6 bases). Germline CDR1 SGHAT, CDR2 FQNNGV. Between the trimmed V and J ends, which lost 3 bases and 6 bases, there was a span of 19 bases. This CDR3 is 16 amino acids long. As DNA, the CDR3 is TGTGCCAGCAGCTTTTGGCCGGGAGCGGCAGTTGATACGCAGTATTTT. This sequence encodes CASSFWPGAAVDTQYF.

The chain links TRBV5-1 to TRBJ2-1; 8 bases line up with TRBD1. CDR1 SGHRS and CDR2 YFSETQ come from the germline V gene. This CDR3 spans 15 amino acids. Losses at the gene ends were 4 bases for V and 4 bases for J; bases not matched to a gene: 7. The CDR3 is CASSGGQVAYNEQFF. The CDR3 DNA is TGCGCCAGCAGCGGGGGACAGGTCGCTTACAATGAGCAGTTCTTC.

This clonotype has only a few counts. The chain uses TRBV4-1 and TRBJ2-7; D possibly corresponds to TRBD1 (8 bases). V lost 6 bases to trimming and J lost 7 bases, with 22 bases between them. The CDR3 is 15 amino acids. Germline values: CDR1 MGHRA, CDR2 YSYEKL. The DNA for the CDR3 is TGCGCCAGCAGAGCGGATACAGGGGGGGGGTGGGAGCAGTACTTC. Residues: CASRADTGGGWEQYF.